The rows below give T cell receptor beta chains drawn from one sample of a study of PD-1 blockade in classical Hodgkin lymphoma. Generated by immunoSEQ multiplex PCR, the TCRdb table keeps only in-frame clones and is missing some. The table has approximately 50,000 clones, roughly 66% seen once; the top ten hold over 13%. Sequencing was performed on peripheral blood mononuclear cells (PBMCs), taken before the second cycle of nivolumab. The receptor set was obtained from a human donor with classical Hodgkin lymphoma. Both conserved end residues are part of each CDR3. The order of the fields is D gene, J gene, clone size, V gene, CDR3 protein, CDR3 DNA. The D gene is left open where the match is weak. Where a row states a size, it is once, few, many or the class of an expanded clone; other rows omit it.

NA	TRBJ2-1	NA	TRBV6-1	CATDQTGIVNEQFF	TGTGCCACTGACCAGACGGGGATTGTAAATGAGCAGTTCTTC
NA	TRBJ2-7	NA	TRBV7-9	CASSLVGASDEQYF	TGTGCCAGCAGCTTAGTGGGAGCCAGTGACGAGCAGTACTTC
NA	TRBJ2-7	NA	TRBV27	CASSSLMEFYEQYF	TGTGCCAGCAGTTCCCTGATGGAGTTCTACGAGCAGTACTTC
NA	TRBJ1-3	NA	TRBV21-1	CASTFGAPGKPSGNTIYF	TGTGCCAGCACATTCGGGGCCCCAGGAAAGCCCTCTGGAAACACCATATATTTT
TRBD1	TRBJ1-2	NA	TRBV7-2	CASSPGQGAFANYGYTF	TGTGCCAGCAGCCCTGGACAGGGGGCCTTCGCTAACTATGGCTACACCTTC
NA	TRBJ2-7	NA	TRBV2	CASSETPLEQYF	TGTGCCAGCAGTGAAACGCCGCTCGAGCAGTACTTC
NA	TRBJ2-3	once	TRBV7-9	CASSFSSDTQYF	TGTGCCAGCAGCTTCTCATCAGATACGCAGTATTTT
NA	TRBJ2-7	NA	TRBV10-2	CASTRKIGEQYF	TGCGCCAGTACCCGGAAGATAGGGGAGCAGTACTTC
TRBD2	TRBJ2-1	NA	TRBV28	CASSFLAGGGNEQFF	TGTGCCAGCAGTTTCCTAGCGGGAGGAGGCAATGAGCAGTTCTTC
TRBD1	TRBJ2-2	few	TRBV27	CASSRGTNTGELFF	TGTGCCAGCAGCAGGGGGACGAACACCGGGGAGCTGTTTTTT
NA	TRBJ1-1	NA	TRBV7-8	CASSLELDNTEAFF	TGTGCCAGCAGCTTAGAGCTAGATAACACTGAAGCTTTCTTT
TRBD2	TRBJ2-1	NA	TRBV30	CAWSAGGSVSEQFF	TGTGCCTGGAGTGCTGGCGGGAGCGTGAGTGAGCAGTTCTTC
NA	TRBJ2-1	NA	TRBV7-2	CASSLLAKEQFF	TGTGCCAGCAGCTTACTAGCGAAGGAGCAGTTCTTC
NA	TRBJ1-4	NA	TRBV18	CASSLRPTNEKLFF	TGTGCCAGCTCACTAAGACCAACTAATGAAAAACTGTTTTTT
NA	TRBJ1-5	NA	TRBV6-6	CASSYFNQPQHF	TGTGCCAGCAGTTACTTCAATCAGCCCCAGCATTTT
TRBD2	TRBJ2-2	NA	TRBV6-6	CASSPGLAGNTGELFF	TGTGCCAGCAGTCCTGGACTAGCGGGAAACACCGGGGAGCTGTTTTTT
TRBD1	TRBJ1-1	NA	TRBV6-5	CASSSSQGWVTEAFF	TGTGCCAGCAGTTCGTCACAGGGGTGGGTGACTGAAGCTTTCTTT
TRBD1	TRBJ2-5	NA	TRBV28	CASSLLAGGFQETQYF	TGTGCCAGCAGTTTGCTGGCAGGGGGATTCCAAGAGACCCAGTACTTC
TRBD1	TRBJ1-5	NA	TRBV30	CAWSGGQANQPQHF	TGTGCCTGGAGTGGGGGACAGGCCAATCAGCCCCAGCATTTT
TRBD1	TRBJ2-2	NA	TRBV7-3	CASSPPGTGNTGELFF	TGTGCCAGCAGCCCCCCCGGGACAGGGAACACCGGGGAGCTGTTTTTT
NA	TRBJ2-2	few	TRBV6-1	CASRNKAPRTGELFF	TGTGCCAGCAGAAACAAGGCCCCGCGCACCGGGGAGCTGTTTTTT
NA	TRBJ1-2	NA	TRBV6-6	CASSYSAASYGYTF	TGTGCCAGCAGTTACTCGGCAGCCAGCTATGGCTACACCTTC
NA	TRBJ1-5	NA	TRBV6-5	CATGGDQPQHF	TGTGCCACCGGGGGTGATCAGCCCCAGCATTTT
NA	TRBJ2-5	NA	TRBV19	CASSRVGETQYF	TGTGCCAGTAGCAGGGTTGGGGAGACCCAGTACTTC
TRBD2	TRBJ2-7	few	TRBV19	CASSIGLAGGEQYF	TGTGCCAGTAGTATAGGACTAGCGGGAGGCGAGCAGTACTTC